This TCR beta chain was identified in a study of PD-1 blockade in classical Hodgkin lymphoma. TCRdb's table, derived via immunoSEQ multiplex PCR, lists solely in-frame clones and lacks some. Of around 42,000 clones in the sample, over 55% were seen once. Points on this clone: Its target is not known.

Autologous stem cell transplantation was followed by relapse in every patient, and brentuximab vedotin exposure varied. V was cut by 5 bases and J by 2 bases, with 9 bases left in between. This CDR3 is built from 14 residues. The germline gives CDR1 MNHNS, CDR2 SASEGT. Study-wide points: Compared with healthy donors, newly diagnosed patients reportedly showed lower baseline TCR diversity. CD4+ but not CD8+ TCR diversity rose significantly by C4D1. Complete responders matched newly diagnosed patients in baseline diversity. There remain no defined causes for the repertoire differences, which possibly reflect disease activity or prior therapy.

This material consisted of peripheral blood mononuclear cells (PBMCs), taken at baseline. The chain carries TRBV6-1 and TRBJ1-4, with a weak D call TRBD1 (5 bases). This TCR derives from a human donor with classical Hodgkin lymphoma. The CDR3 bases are TGTGCCAGCAGTCAGGGTGGCACTAATGAAAAACTGTTTTTT. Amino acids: CASSQGGTNEKLFF.